This TCR beta chain is from a study of blood T cell repertoires in COVID-19. Study-level background: The origin of the acute and convalescent COVID-19 samples was the United States, Italy and Spain. PBMCs, B-cell-depleted T cells, or T cells were the source of the cDNA or gDNA that made up the material.

Authors' processing steps: Reference gene primer amplification in the assay estimated nucleated cell counts. The method was immunoSEQ multiplex PCR; TCRdb's version includes in-frame clones alone and lacks a portion of them. From that table come the V and J calls and clone size; the DNA was used to work out D and trimming. This table holds approximately 150,000 clones, 80% to 90% found once. The CDR3 runs to 20 residues. Trimming cost V 4 bases and J 4 bases, with 30 bases left between them. The germline V gene encodes CDR1 SGHTA and CDR2 FQGTGA. This chain connects TRBV7-3 to TRBJ2-3; possible D gene TRBD1, 7 bases. Sequencing used peripheral blood. The sequence came from a woman between 55 and 75 years old with active COVID-19. The CDR3 DNA reads as TGTGCCAGCAGCTCAAACGGAGGCGGGACAGCCCCAGGTAGCCCAGATACGCAGTATTTT. It yields the protein CASSSNGGGTAPGSPDTQYF.